The 6 T cell receptor beta chains below all came from one sample that was sequenced in a study of T cells in Graves' hyperthyroidism and ophthalmopathy. RNA transcripts yielded amplified TCR beta CDR3 regions. First-round RT-PCR of the TCR CDR3 relied on the HTBI primer set. TCRdb redid the calling of the multiplex PCR reads with MiXCR, one entry per CDR3 protein. Here the sample spans approximately 610,000 distinct CDR3 sequences, roughly a sixth being singletons. The specimen was blood. The receptors derive from a woman between 18 and 29 years old with Graves' hyperthyroidism.

The table lists this clonotype with many counts. This chain links TRBV27 with TRBJ2-7; 7 nucleotides line up with TRBD1. V lost 5 bases and J lost 3; bases outside the gene matches: 13. Germline CDR1 MNHEY, CDR2 SMNVEV (reference sequence). The CDR3 spans 16 residues. In DNA form, the CDR3 reads TGTGCCAGCAGTCTCTTCTTTCCGGGACAGCTCTACGAGCAGTACTTC. Translating gives CASSLFFPGQLYEQYF.

This clonotype was recorded at least ten times. This sequence joins TRBV7-3 and TRBJ2-5; the match to TRBD1 covers 7 bases. Germline lookup yields CDR1 SGHTA and CDR2 FQGTGA. With 1 base clipped from V and 4 bases from J, the junction kept 3 bases outside the gene matches. This CDR3 is built from 14 residues. The CDR3 nucleotides read TGTGCCAGCAGCTTAAGTGCAGGGGGAGAGACCCAGTACTTC. This translates into CASSLSAGGETQYF.

In its sample, this clonotype was seen many times. The chain uses TRBV12-3 or TRBV12-4 and TRBJ2-3; tentatively, D is TRBD1 (5 bases). This CDR3 contains 12 residues. V was pared by 6 bases and J by 10 bases, with 14 bases between. The CDR3 bases are TGTGCCAGCAGCCCCGTGGGGCGTGCGCAGTATTTT. Translating it yields CASSPVGRAQYF.

In its sample, this clonotype was seen once. The V call is TRBV9, the J call TRBJ2-1, with D perhaps matching TRBD2 (5 bases). V lost 3 bases, J lost 4 bases, and 11 bases lay in between. Germline V CDR1 and CDR2: SGDLS, YYNGEE. CDR3 length: 14 amino acids. The CDR3 nucleotides are TGTGCCAGCAGCGCGGGGTTGGGGTACAATGAGCAGTTCTTC. Its translation: CASSAGLGYNEQFF.

Points on this clonotype: This may come from a read error, since a much larger clone is one base off. V is TRBV2 and J is TRBJ2-1; 13 nucleotides line up with TRBD2. The J segment lost 9 bases and the V segment lost 10 bases, leaving 9 bases of the junction unmatched. The germline V gene encodes CDR1 SNHLY and CDR2 FYNNEI. The CDR3 totals 14 residues. This chain's CDR3 is CAITSGGVDSEQFF. The CDR3, as DNA: TGTGCCATTACTAGCGGGGGGGTAGACAGTGAGCAGTTCTTC.

This clonotype occurred many times. V is TRBV7-2 and J is TRBJ2-1; weak D call: TRBD2 (6 bases). V lost 5 bases and J 9 bases, leaving 17 bases between the germline ends. Germline V CDR1 and CDR2: SGHTA, FQGNSA. CDR3 length: 14 residues. In nucleotides, the CDR3 is TGTGCCAGCAGCCGGGGCGGGACCCCCTTTGAGCAGTTCTTC. Protein: CASSRGGTPFEQFF.